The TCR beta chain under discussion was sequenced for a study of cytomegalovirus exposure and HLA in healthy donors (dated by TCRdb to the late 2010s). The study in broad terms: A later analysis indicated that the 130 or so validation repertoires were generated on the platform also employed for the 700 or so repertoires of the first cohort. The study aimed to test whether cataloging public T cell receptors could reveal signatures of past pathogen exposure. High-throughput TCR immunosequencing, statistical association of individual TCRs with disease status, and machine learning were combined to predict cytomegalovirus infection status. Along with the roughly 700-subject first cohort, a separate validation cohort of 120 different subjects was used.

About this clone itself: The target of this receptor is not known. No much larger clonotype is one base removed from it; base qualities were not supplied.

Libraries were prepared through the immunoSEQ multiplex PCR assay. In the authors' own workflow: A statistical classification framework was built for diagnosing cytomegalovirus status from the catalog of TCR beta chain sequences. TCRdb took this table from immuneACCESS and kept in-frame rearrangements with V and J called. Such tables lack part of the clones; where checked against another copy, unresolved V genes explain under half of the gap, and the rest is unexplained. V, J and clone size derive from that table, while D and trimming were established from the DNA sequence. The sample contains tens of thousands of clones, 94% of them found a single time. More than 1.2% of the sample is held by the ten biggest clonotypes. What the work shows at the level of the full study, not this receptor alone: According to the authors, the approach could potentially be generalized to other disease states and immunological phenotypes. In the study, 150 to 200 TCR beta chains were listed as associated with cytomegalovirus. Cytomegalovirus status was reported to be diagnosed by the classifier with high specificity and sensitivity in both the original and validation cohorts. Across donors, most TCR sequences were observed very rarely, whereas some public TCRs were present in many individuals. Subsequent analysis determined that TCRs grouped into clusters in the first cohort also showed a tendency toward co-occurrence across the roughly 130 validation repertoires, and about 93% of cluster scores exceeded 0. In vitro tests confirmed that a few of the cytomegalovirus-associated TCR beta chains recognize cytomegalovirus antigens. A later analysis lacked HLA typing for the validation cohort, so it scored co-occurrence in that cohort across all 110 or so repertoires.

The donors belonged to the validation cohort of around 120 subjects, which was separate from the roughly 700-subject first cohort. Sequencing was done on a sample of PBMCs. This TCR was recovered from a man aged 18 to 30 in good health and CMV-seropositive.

The bases read TGTGCCAGCAGCCACGACAGTGGGCCGGACTATGGCTACACCTTC. Translation gives CASSHDSGPDYGYTF. This chain is built from TRBV7-9 and TRBJ1-2, and possibly TRBD1, on 5 matching bases. CDR1 and CDR2 were assigned from the germline V gene (reference sequence) as SEHNR and FQNEAQ. CDR3 length: 15 amino acids, cysteine to phenylalanine. CDR3 DNA only is kept here, 45 bases in frame from base 1. The junction carries 16 bases between V and J, which are trimmed by 5 bases and 3 bases respectively. Extended through the reference TRBV7-9 and TRBJ1-2 proteins, this CDR3 yields the full variable domain: DTGVSQNPRHKITKRGQNVTFRCDPISEHNRLYWYRQTLGQGPEFLTYFQNEAQLEKSRLLSDRFSAERPKGSFSTLEIQRTEQGDSAMYLCASSHDSGPDYGYTFGSGTRLTVV.